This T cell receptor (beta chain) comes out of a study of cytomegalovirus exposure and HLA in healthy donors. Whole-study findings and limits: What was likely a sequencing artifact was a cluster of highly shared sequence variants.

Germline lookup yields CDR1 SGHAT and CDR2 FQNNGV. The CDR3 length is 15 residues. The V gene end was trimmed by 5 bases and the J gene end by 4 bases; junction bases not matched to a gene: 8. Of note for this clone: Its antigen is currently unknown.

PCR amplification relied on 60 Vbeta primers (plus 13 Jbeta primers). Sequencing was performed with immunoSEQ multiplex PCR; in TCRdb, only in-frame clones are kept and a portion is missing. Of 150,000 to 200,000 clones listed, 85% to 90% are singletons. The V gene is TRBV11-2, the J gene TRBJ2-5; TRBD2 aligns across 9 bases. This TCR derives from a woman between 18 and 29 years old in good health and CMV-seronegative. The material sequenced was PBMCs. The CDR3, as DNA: TGTGCCAGCAGCGGTGGGTGGCGGGAGGGAGAGACCCAGTACTTC. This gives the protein CASSGGWREGETQYF.